Sequencing of this TCR beta chain was carried out in a study of kidney transplant recipient with SARS-CoV-2 infection. This clonotype was recorded at least ten times. TCRdb used MiXCR to reprocess the reads, holding one entry per CDR3 protein. This sample carries roughly 230,000 distinct CDR3 sequences, 29% of them seen once, and the ten largest clones take less than 8.5%. This sequence originates from a male patient in his thirties who had COVID-19 and was a kidney transplant recipient. Some T cells may be transferred from the graft donor. Specimen: a blood sample, collected at baseline and between days 110 and 120 from a kidney transplant recipient.

In DNA form, the CDR3 reads TGTGCCAGCAGCGCACTTTCTAGCTACACCTTC. Residues: CASSALSSYTF. The rearrangement links TRBV2 to TRBJ1-2; D gene ambiguous. Germline V lookup: CDR1 SNHLY, CDR2 FYNNEI. The CDR3 consists of 11 residues. Trimming cost V 6 bases and J 9 bases, with 11 bases left between them.